This T cell receptor (beta chain) emerged from a study of cytomegalovirus exposure and HLA in healthy donors. Germline V lookup: CDR1 SNHLY, CDR2 FYNNEI. V dropped 1 base and J dropped 0; count of bases not matched to a gene: 3. The CDR3 extends over 15 amino acids. PCR involved 60 Vbeta and 13 Jbeta primers. The protocol was immunoSEQ multiplex PCR, while the TCRdb copy is restricted to in-frame clones and leaves out a portion. In the table there are about 130,000 clones, under 20% of which are singletons. On this clone: The target antigen is unknown.

Study conclusions and caveats: There were reportedly fewer N-insertions in an Asian-associated ancestry cluster than the approximately 630-donor mean, in a later analysis.

This chain connects TRBV2 to TRBJ2-7; 7 bases are shared with TRBD2. Sequencing was carried out using PBMCs. The receptor comes from a female donor in good health and CMV-seropositive. CDR3 sequence reads: CASSEVAGFSYEQYF. CDR3 DNA: TGTGCCAGCAGTGAAGTAGCGGGTTTCTCCTACGAGCAGTACTTC.